A selection of T cell receptor beta chains follows, all from one sample in a study of OX40 agonist ivuxolimab in advanced cancers. Generated by immunoSEQ multiplex PCR, the TCRdb table keeps only in-frame clones and is missing some. The profile shows about 64,000 clones, about 86% of them singletons. Sequencing used CD4+ or CD8+ T cells sorted from blood, obtained in a trial of the OX40 agonist ivuxolimab. These receptors were taken from an adult with an advanced solid tumor such as melanoma, head and neck, liver or kidney cancer. CDR3s include the opening cysteine and the closing phenylalanine or tryptophan.

V gene: TRBV20-1; CDR3 protein: CSAQSDEKLFF
V gene: TRBV6-1; CDR3 protein: CASSHGDGYGYTF
V gene: TRBV27; CDR3 protein: CASSGLASGEKETQYF
V gene: TRBV10-3; CDR3 protein: CAISEGDIQYF
V gene: TRBV28; CDR3 protein: CASSPSRQGTYNEQFF
V gene: TRBV20-1; CDR3 protein: CSARAGQPQHF
V gene: TRBV27; CDR3 protein: CASSRDRGQETQYF
V gene: TRBV5-4; CDR3 protein: CASSPQGQDFSEAFF
V gene: TRBV6-5; CDR3 protein: CASSYLQQGTGELFF
V gene: TRBV30; CDR3 protein: CAWSPTSFDGYTF
V gene: TRBV5-3; CDR3 protein: CARSPLAGPLYEQYF
V gene: TRBV7-8; CDR3 protein: CASSSGQTVGQETQYF
V gene: TRBV27; CDR3 protein: CASRPLSLAQRKIHEQYF
V gene: TRBV11-2; CDR3 protein: CASSPGTVYNSPLHF
V gene: TRBV15; CDR3 protein: CATSMGRLSNEKLFF
V gene: TRBV7-6; CDR3 protein: CASSLAENEQFF
V gene: TRBV9; CDR3 protein: CASSVDLAGREQYF